The clone carrying this T cell receptor (beta chain) was found a few times. Its antigen is as yet unknown. This CDR3 has 15 residues. CDR1 and CDR2 from the germline V gene are SNHLY and FYNNEI. J lost 3 bases, V lost 6 bases, and 8 bases had no gene match. Both 60 Vbeta primers and 13 Jbeta primers went into the PCR. Assay: immunoSEQ multiplex PCR; the TCRdb copy retains only in-frame clones and omits some. The table records roughly 150,000 clones, around 79% of them present only once. The data were obtained in a study of cytomegalovirus exposure and HLA in healthy donors. Study-wide context: HLA-typed donors were the source of tens of millions of unique TCRs, which an early data release held. Points from the study as a whole: A later analysis linked a missense DCLRE1C variant to TCR beta V- and J-gene trimming.

Sample: PBMCs. The chain has TRBV2 and TRBJ1-2, with 9 bases lining up with TRBD1. This sequence originates from a middle-aged man in good health and CMV-seropositive. The CDR3 protein is CASSAGTGTHYGYTF. The CDR3 region has the DNA TGTGCCAGCAGCGCCGGGACAGGGACCCACTATGGCTACACCTTC.